Sequencing of this TCR beta chain was carried out in a study of tumor-infiltrating lymphocytes in primary liver carcinoma. A few counts support this clonotype. Its antigen is unidentified. Unsorted whole blood supplied the RNA, and germline DNA was extracted too. The collection of about 4 milliliters of peripheral blood preceded surgery. Constant-region priming of 500 ng total RNA yielded TCR beta cDNA. What produced the TCR beta libraries was three nested multiplex PCR rounds using slightly modified ARM-PCR. Investigators reported that the first two PCR rounds, at 9 to 11 cycles each, used TRBV1-TRBV30 forward primers with a C-beta reverse primer. TCRdb independently ran MiXCR on the multiplex PCR reads; one entry per CDR3 protein. The sample records a few hundred thousand distinct CDR3 sequences, roughly 60% being singletons. The study's findings and limits: It was in tumors, not blood, that the top-250-clone fraction was significantly higher (p = 0.039).

CDR1 is MNHEY, CDR2 SVGAGI, per germline. Trimming left V 7 bases short and J 0 bases short, with 13 bases between. The CDR3 is made up of 15 amino acids. The genes are TRBV6-5 and TRBJ1-5, with D possibly matching TRBD1 (5 bases). The specimen sequenced was peripheral blood. This sequence was found in a woman aged 25-40 years with primary liver carcinoma and hepatitis B virus infection. The CDR3 coding sequence is TGTGCCAGCACTGACAGATTACATAGCAATCAGCCCCAGCATTTT. Protein sequence: CASTDRLHSNQPQHF.